This TCR beta chain was obtained from a study of shared clonotypes between healthy human individuals. Study-wide results and limits: Several donors shared approximately 5% of their naive CD4 clonotypes.

An even split of each subset's genomic DNA across several immunoSEQ plates was performed. When replicate PCRs were run on sorted subsets, they used around 0.2 ug DNA, 30,000 to 35,000 T cell genomes. Profiling relied on immunoSEQ multiplex PCR, and the TCRdb table lists in-frame clones only, not all of them. Of 1 million to 1.2 million clones detected, around three quarters appear once; the ten largest clones hold approximately 0.95%. About this clone itself: Its cognate antigen is unknown.

The clonotype was recovered from a man younger than 35 in good health. Some clones in this sample may be carry-over from other donors' samples. Sequencing used memory CD4+ T cells from PBMCs. Subset described: CD45RA-negative fraction.

CDR3 sequence (DNA): TGTGCCATCAGTGTGGGGGTTAACACTGAAGCTTTCTTT. Protein sequence: CAISVGVNTEAFF. The genes are TRBV10-3 and TRBJ1-1, with D perhaps matching TRBD1 (5 bases). Germline CDR1 is ENHRY and CDR2 is SYGVKD. V shed 4 bases and J shed 2 bases, with 8 bases lying between them. There are 13 residues in the CDR3.